This TCR beta chain derives from a study of T cell responses to AZD1222 COVID-19 vaccine. Study-level results: It was only 6 or 7 AZD1222 recipients who were seropositive at baseline. Within unmutated variant regions lay the reported targets of nearly half of spike-specific TCRs. There were mostly white British donors and more females than males, and clonal diversity was possibly underestimated.

The sample holds one count of this clone. Its antigen is as yet unknown. The assay was immunoSEQ multiplex PCR, and TCRdb's table has in-frame clones only and misses some. The sample gives some 69,000 clones, 80% of which show up once; over 11% is in the top ten. Trimming shortened V by 0 bases and J by 0 bases, and 12 bases separated the two germline ends. The germline V gene encodes CDR1 KGHSH and CDR2 LQKENI. The CDR3 extends over 17 amino acids. The sequences come from peripheral blood, collected 28 days after the second AZD1222 dose. The V call is TRBV18, the J call TRBJ1-3; D ambiguous. This TCR was recovered from an adult who received the AZD1222 COVID-19 vaccine. CDR3 bases: TGTGCCAGCTCACCACCCAACAGACCCTCCTCTGGAAACACCATATATTTT. This codes for CASSPPNRPSSGNTIYF.